These 25 T cell receptor beta chains were all obtained from the same sample, sequenced in a study of PD-1 blockade in classical Hodgkin lymphoma. Time point: newly diagnosed, previously untreated cHL patient sample. Thawed PBMCs yielded CD4+ T cells through magnetic negative selection. Profiled with immunoSEQ multiplex PCR; TCRdb holds only in-frame clones, not every one. This sample has 20,000 to 30,000 clones, with 91% found just once. The sequenced sample consisted of CD4+ T cells from blood. The receptors here all came from a human donor with classical Hodgkin lymphoma.

This chain joins TRBV6-1 and TRBJ1-5; TRBD1 is a possible D gene (5 bases). Trimming removed 2 bases at V and 5 bases at J, with 13 bases between. The CDR3 is 15 amino acids. Germline CDR1 and CDR2: MNHNS and SASEGT. In DNA, the CDR3 is TGTGCCAGCAGTGAAAGGGGTCGGGGGGATCAGCCCCAGCATTTT. It is translated as CASSERGRGDQPQHF.

The chain couples TRBV10-3 to TRBJ1-5; possible D gene TRBD1, 5 bases. V shed 1 base and J shed 7 bases, with 14 bases lying between them. The CDR3 spans 15 residues. CDR1 is ENHRY and CDR2 is SYGVKD in the germline V gene. The CDR3 DNA reads as TGTGCCATCAGTGAGTGGGCGGGGGGGGAGCAGCCCCAGCATTTT. It is translated as CAISEWAGGEQPQHF.

With respect to this clone: One junction end disagrees with the germline gene, perhaps due to a read error. The chain combines TRBV6-5 with TRBJ1-2, with 9 bases identical to TRBD1. Germline V lookup: CDR1 MNHEY, CDR2 SVGAGI. The CDR3 totals 14 residues. CDR3 residues: CVSSYSGQGNGYTF. CDR3 nucleotides: TGTGTCAGCAGTTACTCTGGACAGGGGAATGGCTACACCTTC.

A single count supports this clone. This chain joins TRBV5-1 and TRBJ2-6; 7 nucleotides line up with TRBD2. Losses at the gene ends were 0 bases for V and 1 base for J; bases not matched to a gene: 7. This CDR3 spans 18 amino acids. The germline gives CDR1 SGHRS, CDR2 YFSETQ. Written as DNA, the CDR3 is TGCGCCAGCAGCTTGGTTGCAGGGAGGGGTTCTGGGGCCAACGTCCTGACTTTC. Protein: CASSLVAGRGSGANVLTF.

The genes are TRBV7-8 and TRBJ2-5; D unclear. CDR1 is SGHVS, CDR2 FQNEAQ, per germline. The CDR3 is 15 amino acids. V shed 8 bases and J shed 1 base, with 17 bases lying between them. CDR3 bases: TGTGCCAGCTCCTATCCCCCGACTTCCCAAGAGACCCAGTACTTC. Protein sequence: CASSYPPTSQETQYF.

The V call is TRBV5-4, the J call TRBJ1-5; D not certain. The germline V gene encodes CDR1 SGHNT and CDR2 YYREEE (reference sequence). The V end was cut by 1 base, the J end by 7 bases, with 12 bases between. The CDR3 totals 14 residues. In DNA form, the CDR3 reads TGTGCCAGCAGCTTGCAACTGGCGGTACAGCCCCAGCATTTT. The encoded protein is CASSLQLAVQPQHF. The variable domain in full, completed from reference TRBV5-4 and TRBJ1-5, reads ETGVTQSPTHLIKTRGQQVTLRCSSQSGHNTVSWYQQALGQGPQFIFQYYREEENGRGNFPPRFSGLQFPNYSSELNVNALELDDSALYLCASSLQLAVQPQHFGDGTRLSIL.

The V call is TRBV7-2, the J call TRBJ2-1; 9 bases match TRBD2. V was clipped by 1 base and J by 2 bases; unmatched bases: 12. The length of the CDR3 is 19 residues. Germline CDR1 and CDR2: SGHTA and FQGNSA. This CDR3 reads CASSLDSRGGALTYNEQFF. The DNA of the CDR3 is TGTGCCAGCAGCTTAGATTCTCGCGGGGGGGCCCTGACCTACAATGAGCAGTTCTTC.

This chain uses TRBV28 with TRBJ2-6, with 8 bases matching TRBD2. Looked up from germline, CDR1 is MDHEN and CDR2 is SYDVKM. V was pared by 6 bases and J by 2 bases, with 6 bases of the junction left unmatched. The CDR3 covers 16 residues. CDR3 sequence reads: CASRPGGGTGANVLTF. The DNA for the CDR3 is TGTGCCAGCAGACCCGGGGGGGGGACTGGGGCCAACGTCCTGACTTTC.

The chain employs TRBV5-6 and TRBJ2-5; no clear D. Germline lookup yields CDR1 SGHDT and CDR2 YYEEEE. Deletions cut 1 base from V and 5 bases from J, with 9 bases between. This CDR3 spans 13 amino acids. The CDR3 here is CASSLIDRETQYF. CDR3 nucleotide sequence: TGTGCCAGCAGCTTGATAGATCGGGAGACCCAGTACTTC.

The chain employs TRBV7-9 and TRBJ2-3; 7 bases map to TRBD1. The CDR3 is 15 residues long. In germline, CDR1 is SEHNR, CDR2 FQNEAQ (reference sequence). Losses at the gene ends were 5 bases for V and 1 base for J; bases not matched to a gene: 6. The CDR3 protein is CASSPTGIGTDTQYF. The CDR3 bases are TGTGCCAGCAGCCCGACAGGGATAGGCACAGATACGCAGTATTTT.

CDR3 region: CASSLDRGGTIYF. CDR3 bases: TGTGCCAGCAGCTTAGATCGAGGAGGCACCATATATTTT. The chain combines TRBV7-8 with TRBJ1-3; D is unclear. The CDR3 covers 13 residues. Germline V gene sequence: CDR1 SGHVS, CDR2 FQNEAQ. V was clipped by 1 base and J by 9 bases, with 10 bases between them.

The chain couples TRBV19 to TRBJ1-5; the D is unclear. The CDR3 is made up of 15 amino acids. The V gene's germline CDR1 is LNHDA and CDR2 SQIVND (reference sequence). V was shortened by 2 bases and J by 3 bases, with 11 bases between the two germline ends. CDR3 residues: CASSINAETNQPQHF. CDR3 bases: TGTGCCAGTAGTATAAATGCAGAGACCAATCAGCCCCAGCATTTT.

The V and J genes are TRBV7-2 and TRBJ2-3; 9 nucleotides align to TRBD2. Germline V lookup: CDR1 SGHTA, CDR2 FQGNSA. This CDR3 comprises 18 residues. V lost 3 bases, J lost 4 bases, and 14 bases stayed unmatched. The CDR3, as DNA: TGTGCCAGCAGCTTGGCTGGGCTAGCGGGGCTCCAGCCAGATACGCAGTATTTT. This sequence encodes CASSLAGLAGLQPDTQYF.

In this sample, this clone turned up once. This chain connects TRBV30 to TRBJ1-1; 8 bases match TRBD1. The CDR3 is made up of 14 amino acids. V lost 5 bases, J lost 1 base, and 6 bases stayed unmatched. The germline V gene has CDR1 GTSNPN and CDR2 SVGIG (reference sequence). The CDR3 region is CAWASDRGNTEAFF. The CDR3 DNA reads TGTGCCTGGGCGTCAGACAGGGGGAACACTGAAGCTTTCTTT. Using reference TRBV30 and TRBJ1-1 for the parts outside the CDR3, the full variable domain is SQTIHQWPATLVQPVGSPLSLECTVEGTSNPNLYWYRQAAGRGLQLLFYSVGIGQISSEVPQNLSASRPQDRQFILSSKKLLLSDSGFYLCAWASDRGNTEAFFGQGTRLTVV.

V and J are TRBV6-4 and TRBJ1-6, with D maybe TRBD1 (6 bases). Germline CDR1 and CDR2: MRHNA and SNTAGT. V gave up 8 bases and J gave up 7 bases, with 24 bases separating them. The CDR3 runs 17 residues. DNA for the CDR3: TGTGCCAGCTCTTGTCGAGTTGGAGGGGGTAAGAATTCACCCCTCCACTTT. It specifies CASSCRVGGGKNSPLHF.

The chain couples TRBV7-2 to TRBJ1-1, with 9 bases aligning to TRBD1. This CDR3 is 15 amino acids long. The V and J ends lost 5 bases and 4 bases, in that order; junction bases with no gene match: 8. Germline V CDR1 and CDR2: SGHTA, FQGNSA. The CDR3 loop reads CASSVTGGVATEAFF. CDR3 in DNA: TGTGCCAGCAGCGTAACAGGGGGCGTCGCCACTGAAGCTTTCTTT.

The gene calls are TRBV4-3 and TRBJ2-1, with 7 positions matching TRBD2. The trim removed 0 bases at V and 2 bases at J, leaving 4 bases unmatched. Germline CDR1 reads LGHNA; CDR2 reads YSLEER. CDR3 length equals 16 residues. CDR3 DNA sequence: TGCGCCAGCAGCCAAGACCGGCTAGCGGCCTACAATGAGCAGTTCTTC. As protein: CASSQDRLAAYNEQFF.

This sequence joins TRBV28 and TRBJ2-7; D not resolved. V was shortened by 6 bases and J by 0 bases, with 15 bases between the two germline ends. CDR3 length: 15 amino acids. Per germline, CDR1 MDHEN and CDR2 SYDVKM. The CDR3 protein is CASSVGGLLSYEQYF. The CDR3 bases are TGTGCCAGCAGCGTGGGCGGCCTACTCTCCTACGAGCAGTACTTC.

V is TRBV29-1 and J is TRBJ2-5; D unresolved. Germline V gene sequence: CDR1 SQVTM, CDR2 ANQGSEA. With 6 bases removed from V and 2 bases from J, the gap between germline ends came to 4 bases. The CDR3 runs 10 residues. DNA for the CDR3: TGCAGCGTATATCAAGAGACCCAGTACTTC. Its translation is CSVYQETQYF.

This sequence joins TRBV19 and TRBJ1-4; D gene uncertain. The germline gives CDR1 LNHDA, CDR2 SQIVND (reference sequence). The CDR3 is 12 residues long. V dropped 6 bases and J dropped 12 bases, with 14 bases sitting between them. CDR3 region: CASRYLSGQLFF. For the CDR3, the DNA is TGTGCCAGTAGATATCTGTCCGGGCAACTGTTTTTT.

The chain uses TRBV5-1 and TRBJ1-4, with 7 bases fitting TRBD1. From germline, CDR1 is SGHRS and CDR2 YFSETQ. V was clipped by 4 bases and J by 4 bases; unmatched bases: 7. The CDR3 consists of 15 residues. The CDR3 is CASSPYQGVNEKLFF. CDR3 DNA: TGCGCCAGCAGCCCTTACCAGGGGGTTAATGAAAAACTGTTTTTT. Filled out from reference TRBV5-1 and TRBJ1-4, the complete variable domain reads KAGVTQTPRYLIKTRGQQVTLSCSPISGHRSVSWYQQTPGQGLQFLFEYFSETQRNKGNFPGRFSGRQFSNSRSEMNVSTLELGDSALYLCASSPYQGVNEKLFFGSGTQLSVL.

The rearrangement joins TRBV19 to TRBJ1-2; the D is unclear. CDR3 size: 11 residues. Germline CDR1 LNHDA, CDR2 SQIVND (reference sequence). Trimming cost V 7 bases and J 7 bases, with 10 bases left between them. This CDR3 is CASISLGGYTF. The CDR3 coding sequence is TGTGCCAGTATTTCCCTTGGTGGCTACACCTTC.

The DNA of the CDR3 is TGTGCCACCAGCGGACGCCACATCGGTTTTGGAGCTTTCTTT. Translation gives CATSGRHIGFGAFF. The chain joins TRBV15 to TRBJ1-1; D call uncertain. The CDR3 covers 14 residues. From germline, CDR1 is LNHNV and CDR2 YYDKDF (reference sequence). Trimming pared 5 bases from V and 10 bases from J, leaving 20 bases between. Full variable domain (remainder filled in from reference TRBV15 and TRBJ1-1): DAMVIQNPRYQVTQFGKPVTLSCSQTLNHNVMYWYQQKSSQAPKLLFHYYDKDFNNEADTPDNFQSRRPNTSFCFLDIRSPGLGDTAMYLCATSGRHIGFGAFFGQGTRLTVV.

The chain couples TRBV28 to TRBJ1-1, with no clear D. Trimming removed 4 bases at V and 2 bases at J, with 11 bases between. The CDR3 is 14 residues long. The V gene's germline CDR1 is MDHEN and CDR2 SYDVKM. The CDR3 coding sequence is TGTGCCAGCAGTTCAAGGAGACCCAACACTGAAGCTTTCTTT. It yields the protein CASSSRRPNTEAFF. The full variable domain, rest sourced from reference TRBV28 and TRBJ1-1, is DVKVTQSSRYLVKRTGEKVFLECVQDMDHENMFWYRQDPGLGLRLIYFSYDVKMKEKGDIPEGYSVSREKKERFSLILESASTNQTSMYLCASSSRRPNTEAFFGQGTRLTVV.

The rearrangement uses TRBV5-1 and TRBJ2-3, with 14 positions matching TRBD2. CDR3 length equals 16 residues. V shed 5 bases, J shed 3 bases, and the junction held 5 bases outside the gene matches. Germline V gives CDR1 SGHRS, CDR2 YFSETQ. The CDR3 DNA reads TGCGCCAGCAGGTTGACTAGCGGGGGGGCGACAGATACGCAGTATTTT. Protein sequence: CASRLTSGGATDTQYF.